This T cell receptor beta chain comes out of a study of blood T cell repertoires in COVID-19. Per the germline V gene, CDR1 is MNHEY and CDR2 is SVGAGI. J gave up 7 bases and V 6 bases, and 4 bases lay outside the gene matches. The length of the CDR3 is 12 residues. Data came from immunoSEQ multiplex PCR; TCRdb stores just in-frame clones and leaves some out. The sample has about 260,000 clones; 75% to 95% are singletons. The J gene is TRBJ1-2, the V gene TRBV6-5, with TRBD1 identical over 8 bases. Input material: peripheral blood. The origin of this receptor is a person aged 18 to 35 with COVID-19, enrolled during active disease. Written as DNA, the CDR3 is TGTGCCAGCAGATATGACAGGGGTGGCTACACCTTC. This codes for CASRYDRGGYTF.